This TCR beta chain was retrieved from a study of early T cells in non-severe SARS-CoV-2 infection (dated by TCRdb to the early 2020s). About the full investigation: Because TCR sequencing relied on bulk RNA taken from unsorted whole blood, pairing of alpha and beta chains was not possible.

Based on the germline V gene, the CDR1 and CDR2 sequences are SGHNT and YENEEA. Its CDR3 holds 13 amino acids, cysteine through phenylalanine. Only the CDR3 region is kept as DNA, spanning 39 bases read in frame from base 1. Cut back by 5 bases and 4 bases, the V and J ends lie 11 bases apart. Here is what the overall study found, with its caveats: VDJdb matching was skewed toward anti-spike CD8 responses and likely underestimated virus-specific expansions by missing private and CD4 specificities.

As a fraction of the sample, this clonotype is medium-sized (0.01 to 0.1%). This receptor's antigen is unknown. Per-base qualities were not stored, and no clone one base away is much larger. Set within a cohort of healthcare workers in London, UK, this nested case-control study involved weekly PCR testing of nasopharyngeal swabs along with blood sampling. Healthcare workers were recruited during the week of the UK lockdown, between 23 and 31 March 2020, and followed weekly for up to 16 weeks. To prepare the library, 5' RACE was applied. This sample was sequenced with a NextSeq 500. The TCR library protocol attached unique molecular identifiers to individual cDNA molecules to correct for sequencing error and PCR bias. Both TCR alpha and beta chains were sequenced, and tight co-correlation was observed between alpha and beta sequence abundances in each sample. As for the original processing: V gene, J gene and CDR3 annotation of TCR sequences was performed with Decombinator V4. TCRs were defined as expanded if a significant change between any two time points was detected under a Poisson model with p below 0.0001. TCR abundances were normalised to the total number of TCRs sequenced in each sample and reported as counts per million. TRAV1-2 paired with TRAJ12, TRAJ20 or TRAJ33 defined MAIT TCRs, while TRAV10 paired with TRAJ18 defined iNKT TCRs. VDJdb, accessed 1 November 2021, was searched for CMV, EBV and SARS-CoV-2 annotated TCRs, with TCRs annotated for multiple antigens excluded. In TCRdb, the public reads were trimmed at Q25 with fastp and aligned with MiXCR, with productive beta chains retained. Each CDR3 protein gets just one entry, which takes the most common genes and DNA from the rows behind it. These V and J calls originate from TCRdb's pipeline instead of the authors' own analysis. The sample records under 95,000 distinct CDR3 sequences, less than 15% of which are singletons. Jointly, the top ten make up approximately 5% of the sample.

The clonotype was recovered from an adult who was a healthcare worker with PCR-confirmed SARS-CoV-2 infection or an uninfected control (not recorded which). The chain is made from TRBV11-3 and TRBJ2-5; confidence is insufficient to name the D gene. The specimen sequenced was whole blood. The CDR3 protein is CASSRDLSETQYF. The bases are TGTGCCAGCAGCCGCGACTTGTCAGAGACCCAGTACTTC.